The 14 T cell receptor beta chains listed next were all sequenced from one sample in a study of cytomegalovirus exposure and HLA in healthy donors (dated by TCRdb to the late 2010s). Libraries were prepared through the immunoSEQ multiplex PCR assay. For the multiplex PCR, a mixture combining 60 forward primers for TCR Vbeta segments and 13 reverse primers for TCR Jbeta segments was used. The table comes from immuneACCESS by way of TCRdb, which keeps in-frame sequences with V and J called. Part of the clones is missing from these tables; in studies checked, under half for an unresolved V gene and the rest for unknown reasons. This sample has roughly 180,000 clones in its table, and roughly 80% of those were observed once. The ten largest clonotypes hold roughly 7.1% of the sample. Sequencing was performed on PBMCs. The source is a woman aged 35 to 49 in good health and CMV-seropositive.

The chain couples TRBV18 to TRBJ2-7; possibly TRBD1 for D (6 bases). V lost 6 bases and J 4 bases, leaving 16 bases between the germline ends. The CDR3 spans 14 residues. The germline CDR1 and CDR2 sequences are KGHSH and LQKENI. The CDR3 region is CASSRNRDGYEQYF. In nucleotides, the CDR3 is TGTGCCAGCTCTCGCAACAGGGATGGGTACGAGCAGTACTTC. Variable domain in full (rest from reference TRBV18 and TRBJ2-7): NAGVMQNPRHLVRRRGQEARLRCSPMKGHSHVYWYRQLPEEGLKFMVYLQKENIIDESGMPKERFSAEFPKEGPSILRIQQVVRGDSAAYFCASSRNRDGYEQYFGPGTRLTVT.

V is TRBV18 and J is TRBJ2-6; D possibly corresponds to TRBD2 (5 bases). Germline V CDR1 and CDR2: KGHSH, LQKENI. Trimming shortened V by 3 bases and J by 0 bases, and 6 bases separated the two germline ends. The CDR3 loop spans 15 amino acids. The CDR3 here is CASSPGLSGANVLTF. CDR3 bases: TGTGCCAGCTCACCCGGACTCTCTGGGGCCAACGTCCTGACTTTC.

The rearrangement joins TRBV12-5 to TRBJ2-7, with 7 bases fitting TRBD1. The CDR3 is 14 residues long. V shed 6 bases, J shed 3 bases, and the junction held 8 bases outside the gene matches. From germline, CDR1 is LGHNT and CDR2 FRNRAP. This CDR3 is CASGSGQCFYEQYF. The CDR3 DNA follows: TGTGCTAGTGGATCGGGACAGTGTTTCTACGAGCAGTACTTC.

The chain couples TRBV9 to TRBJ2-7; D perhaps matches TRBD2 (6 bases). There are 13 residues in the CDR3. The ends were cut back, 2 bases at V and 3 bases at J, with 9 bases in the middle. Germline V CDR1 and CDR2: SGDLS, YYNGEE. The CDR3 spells CASSVSGDYEQYF. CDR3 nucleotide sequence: TGTGCCAGCAGCGTTTCGGGGGACTACGAGCAGTACTTC.

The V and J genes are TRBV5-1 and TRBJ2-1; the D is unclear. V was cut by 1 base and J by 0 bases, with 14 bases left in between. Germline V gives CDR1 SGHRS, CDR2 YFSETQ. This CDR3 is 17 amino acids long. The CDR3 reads CASSLIHSSYSYNEQFF. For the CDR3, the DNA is TGCGCCAGCAGCTTGATACACAGTTCTTACTCCTACAATGAGCAGTTCTTC. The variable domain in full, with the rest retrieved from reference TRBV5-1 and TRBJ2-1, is KAGVTQTPRYLIKTRGQQVTLSCSPISGHRSVSWYQQTPGQGLQFLFEYFSETQRNKGNFPGRFSGRQFSNSRSEMNVSTLELGDSALYLCASSLIHSSYSYNEQFFGPGTRLTVL.

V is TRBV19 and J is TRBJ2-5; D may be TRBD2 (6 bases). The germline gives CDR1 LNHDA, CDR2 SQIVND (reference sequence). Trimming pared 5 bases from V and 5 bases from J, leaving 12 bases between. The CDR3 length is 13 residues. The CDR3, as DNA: TGTGCCAGTAGTGCGGGGACTGTGGAGACCCAGTACTTC. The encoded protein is CASSAGTVETQYF.

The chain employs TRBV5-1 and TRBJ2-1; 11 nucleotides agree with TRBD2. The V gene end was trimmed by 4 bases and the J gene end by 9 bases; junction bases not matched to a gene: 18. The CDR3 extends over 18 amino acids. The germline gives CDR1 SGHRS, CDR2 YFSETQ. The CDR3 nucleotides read TGCGCCAGCAGCGTCCAGCATACTAGCGGGGGACTTCCACGTGAGCAGTTCTTC. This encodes CASSVQHTSGGLPREQFF.

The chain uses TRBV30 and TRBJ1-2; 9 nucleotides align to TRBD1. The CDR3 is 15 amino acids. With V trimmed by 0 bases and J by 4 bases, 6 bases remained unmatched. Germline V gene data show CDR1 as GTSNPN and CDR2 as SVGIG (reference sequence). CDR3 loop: CAWSVPDRGAYGYTF. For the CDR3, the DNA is TGTGCCTGGAGTGTACCAGACAGGGGGGCCTATGGCTACACCTTC.

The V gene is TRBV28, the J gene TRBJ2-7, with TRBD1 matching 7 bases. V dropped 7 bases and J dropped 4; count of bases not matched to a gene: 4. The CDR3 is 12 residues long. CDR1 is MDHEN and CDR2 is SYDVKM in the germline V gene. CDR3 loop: CASTTGSYEQYF. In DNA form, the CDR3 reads TGTGCCAGCACGACAGGGAGTTACGAGCAGTACTTC.

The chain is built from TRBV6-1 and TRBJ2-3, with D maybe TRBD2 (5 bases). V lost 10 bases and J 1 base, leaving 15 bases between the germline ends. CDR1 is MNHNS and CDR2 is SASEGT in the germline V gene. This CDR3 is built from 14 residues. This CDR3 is CATAAAVGTDTQYF. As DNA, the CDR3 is TGTGCCACCGCAGCGGCTGTGGGCACAGATACGCAGTATTTT.

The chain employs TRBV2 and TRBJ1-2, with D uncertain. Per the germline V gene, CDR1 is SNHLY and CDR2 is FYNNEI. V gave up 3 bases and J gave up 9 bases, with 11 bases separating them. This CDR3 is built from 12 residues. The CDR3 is CASSDSGDRYTF. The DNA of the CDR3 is TGTGCCAGCAGTGATTCCGGGGATCGCTACACCTTC.

The CDR3 region has the DNA TGTGCCAGCAGCGCCGGGACAGGTGGAAACACCATATATTTT. It yields the protein CASSAGTGGNTIYF. The chain has TRBV7-2 and TRBJ1-3; the match to TRBD1 covers 8 bases. The CDR3 length is 14 residues. Germline CDR1 is SGHTA and CDR2 is FQGNSA. After removal of 5 bases from V and 3 bases from J, the junction contained 3 bases not matched to a gene.

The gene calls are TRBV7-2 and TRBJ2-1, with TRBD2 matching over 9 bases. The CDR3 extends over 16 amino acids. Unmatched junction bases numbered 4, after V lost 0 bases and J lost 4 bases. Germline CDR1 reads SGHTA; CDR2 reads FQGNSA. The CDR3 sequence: CASSLASGRLYNEQFF. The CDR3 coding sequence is TGTGCCAGCAGCTTAGCGAGCGGGAGGTTGTACAATGAGCAGTTCTTC.

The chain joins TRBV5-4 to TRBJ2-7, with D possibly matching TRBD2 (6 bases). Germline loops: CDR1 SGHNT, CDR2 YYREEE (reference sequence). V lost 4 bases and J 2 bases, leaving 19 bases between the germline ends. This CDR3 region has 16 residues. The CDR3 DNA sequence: TGTGCCAGCAGCCCCCCCCAGTGGCGGGAACCCTACGAGCAGTACTTC. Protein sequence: CASSPPQWREPYEQYF. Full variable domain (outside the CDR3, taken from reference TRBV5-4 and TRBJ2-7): ETGVTQSPTHLIKTRGQQVTLRCSSQSGHNTVSWYQQALGQGPQFIFQYYREEENGRGNFPPRFSGLQFPNYSSELNVNALELDDSALYLCASSPPQWREPYEQYFGPGTRLTVT.